This T cell receptor beta chain was recovered during a study of cytomegalovirus exposure and HLA in healthy donors. Whole-study findings and limits: TCR beta V- and J-gene trimming was later associated with a missense DCLRE1C variant. Overall, approximately 180 TCR beta chains were annotated as cytomegalovirus-associated.

The primer mix had 60 Vbeta and 13 Jbeta primers. Under the authors' procedure: An analysis that came later counted 80 million or so unique TCR beta chains, some 11 million shared. TCRdb's copy holds only in-frame clones and misses some; the assay was immunoSEQ multiplex PCR. D and trimming come from the DNA, and the V and J calls and clone size come from that table. Here the sample spans 45,000 to 65,000 clones, 70% to 85% being singletons. In its sample, this clone ranks as medium-sized. Antigen: not known. This CDR3 region has 14 residues. Germline trimming cut 4 bases from V and 8 bases from J; bases unmatched to any gene: 3. Per the germline V gene, CDR1 is LGHNA and CDR2 is YSLEER.

The chain carries TRBV4-3 and TRBJ1-6, with 9 bases matching TRBD1. The clonotype comes from a woman in her thirties or forties in good health and CMV-seropositive. The specimen sequenced was PBMCs. The CDR3, as DNA: TGCGCCAGCAGCCGTGGACAGGGGCATTCACCCCTCCACTTT. Encoded protein: CASSRGQGHSPLHF.